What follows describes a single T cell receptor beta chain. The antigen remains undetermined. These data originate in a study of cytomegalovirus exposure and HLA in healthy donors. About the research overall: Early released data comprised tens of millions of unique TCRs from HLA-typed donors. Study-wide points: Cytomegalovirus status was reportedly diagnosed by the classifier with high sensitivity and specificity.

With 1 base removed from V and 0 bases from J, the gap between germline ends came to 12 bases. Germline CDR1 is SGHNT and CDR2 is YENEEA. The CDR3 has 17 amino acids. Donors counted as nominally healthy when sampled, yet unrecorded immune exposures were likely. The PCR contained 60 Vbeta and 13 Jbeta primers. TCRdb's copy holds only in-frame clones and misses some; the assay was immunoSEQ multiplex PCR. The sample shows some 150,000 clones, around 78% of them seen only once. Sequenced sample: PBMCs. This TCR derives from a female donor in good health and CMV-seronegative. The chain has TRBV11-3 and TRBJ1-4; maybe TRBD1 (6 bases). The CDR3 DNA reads TGTGCCAGCAGCTTAGTGGCCAGGGGAGCAACTAATGAAAAACTGTTTTTT. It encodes CASSLVARGATNEKLFF.